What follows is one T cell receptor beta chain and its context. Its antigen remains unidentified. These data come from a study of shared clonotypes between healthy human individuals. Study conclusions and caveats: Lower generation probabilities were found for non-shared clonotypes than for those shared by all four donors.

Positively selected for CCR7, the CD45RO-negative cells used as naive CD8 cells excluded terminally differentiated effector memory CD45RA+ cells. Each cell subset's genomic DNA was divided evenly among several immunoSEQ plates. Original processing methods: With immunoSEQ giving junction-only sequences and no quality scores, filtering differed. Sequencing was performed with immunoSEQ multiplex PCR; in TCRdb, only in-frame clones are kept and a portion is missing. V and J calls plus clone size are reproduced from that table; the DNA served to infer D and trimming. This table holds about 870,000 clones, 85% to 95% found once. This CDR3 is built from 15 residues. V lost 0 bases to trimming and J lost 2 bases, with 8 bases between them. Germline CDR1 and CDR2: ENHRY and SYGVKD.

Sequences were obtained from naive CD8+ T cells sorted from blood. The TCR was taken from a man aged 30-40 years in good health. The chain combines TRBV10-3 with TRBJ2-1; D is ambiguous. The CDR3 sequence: CAISESGVPYNEQFF. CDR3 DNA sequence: TGTGCCATCAGTGAGTCTGGTGTGCCCTACAATGAGCAGTTCTTC.